This is a list of T cell receptor beta chains from one sample in a study of PD-1 blockade in classical Hodgkin lymphoma. Assay: immunoSEQ multiplex PCR; the TCRdb copy retains only in-frame clones and omits some. The sample gives roughly 38,000 clones, about 86% of which show up once; approximately 5.7% is in the top ten. The sample here was peripheral blood mononuclear cells (PBMCs), taken before the second cycle of nivolumab. Every receptor here comes from a human donor with classical Hodgkin lymphoma. Each CDR3 is given with its conserved first and last residue. The D gene is left open where the match is weak. Only part of the rows carry a size: once, few, many, or a class if the clone is expanded.

>TRBD2|.|TRBV9|TRBJ2-2
TGTGCCAGCAGCCCCCGCCCGCCAGGACTAGCGACTGTGGGGGAGCTGTTTTTT
CASSPRPPGLATVGELFF
>.|once|TRBV18|TRBJ1-2
TGTGCCAGCTCACCACAAGAAATTTTCGGGGGACGCGGCTACACCTTC
CASSPQEIFGGRGYTF
>TRBD2|.|TRBV9|TRBJ2-7
TGTGCCAGCAGCGTAGATGGACTAGATCGTGGGGACGAGCAGTACTTC
CASSVDGLDRGDEQYF
>TRBD2|.|TRBV5-8|TRBJ2-3
TGTGCCAGCAGCTTCCCGATCTTACGGGGGGACACAGATACGCAGTATTTT
CASSFPILRGDTDTQYF
>.|.|TRBV6-1|TRBJ1-1
TGTGCCAGCAGTGAAAATAGGGGGTCGAACACTGAAGCTTTCTTT
CASSENRGSNTEAFF
>TRBD1|.|TRBV27|TRBJ2-7
TGTGCCAGCAGTTTCCGGCAGGGGGCAGGCGAGCAGTACTTC
CASSFRQGAGEQYF
>.|once|TRBV28|TRBJ2-1
TGTGCCAGCAGTTCGGGGAGTGGGTACAATGAGCAGTTCTTC
CASSSGSGYNEQFF
>TRBD2|.|TRBV7-2|TRBJ2-1
TGTGCCAGCGGATCGAGACTAGCGGGAGGGATGAGGAAAAATGAGCAGTTCTTC
CASGSRLAGGMRKNEQFF
>TRBD1|.|TRBV29-1|TRBJ1-2
TGCAGCGTTGAAAGGACAGGGGGTGGCTACACCTTC
CSVERTGGGYTF
>.|.|TRBV6-1|TRBJ2-7
TGTGCCAGCAGTCAGTCGACAGGCTCCTACGAGCAGTACTTC
CASSQSTGSYEQYF
>.|.|TRBV29-1|TRBJ2-3
TGCAGCGTTGATGTCAAGCAAACAGATACGCAGTATTTT
CSVDVKQTDTQYF
>.|.|TRBV28|TRBJ1-1
TGTGCCAGCAGTTTTGGCAGTTTAAGGGCTTTCTTT
CASSFGSLRAFF
>.|.|TRBV5-5|TRBJ2-4
TGTGCCAGCAGCCCAGGCCGGGATAACTACTTC
CASSPGRDNYF
>.|.|TRBV5-5|TRBJ2-3
TGTGCCAGCAGCATCGGCACAGATACGCAGTATTTT
CASSIGTDTQYF
>.|once|TRBV6-5|TRBJ1-3
TGTGCCAGCAGTGATGGACAGGGAAACACCATATATTTT
CASSDGQGNTIYF
>TRBD1|once|TRBV9|TRBJ2-3
TGTGCCAGCAGCGTAACCGGCAGGGGGAGCGGATCATTTCATACGCAGTATTTT
CASSVTGRGSGSFHTQYF
>.|.|TRBV18|TRBJ2-3
TGTGCCAGCTCACCACGTCGAGAGCCGGCCGCCGGCACCCGCACAGATACGCAGTATTTT
CASSPRREPAAGTRTDTQYF
>.|.|TRBV6-5|TRBJ1-2
TGTGCCAGCAGCCCCCCGGACAGATTCTATGGCTACACCTTC
CASSPPDRFYGYTF
>.|.|TRBV9|TRBJ2-1
TGTGCCAGCAGCGTAGAACTGGCCGCGGAGCAGTTCTTC
CASSVELAAEQFF
>.|.|TRBV5-1|TRBJ2-7
TGCGCCAGCAGCTTGATCAGGGAATCCGAGCAGTACTTC
CASSLIRESEQYF
>.|.|TRBV9|TRBJ2-1
TGTGCCAGCAGCGTAGAATCGGGCTCCTACAATGAGCAGTTCTTC
CASSVESGSYNEQFF
>TRBD2|.|TRBV4-1|TRBJ2-7
TGCGCCAGCAGCCAAGTCCGAGCGGGGGTGACCTACGAGCAGTACTTC
CASSQVRAGVTYEQYF
>TRBD1|.|TRBV6-1|TRBJ1-2
TGTGCCAGCAGAGCCGGGACAGGGGAGGGCTACACCTTC
CASRAGTGEGYTF
>TRBD1|.|TRBV6-1|TRBJ2-3
TGTGCCAGCAGTGAAGCGGGACAGGGGATTTCGGCAGATACGCAGTATTTT
CASSEAGQGISADTQYF
>.|once|TRBV5-4|TRBJ2-3
TGTGCCAGCAGCGCGGGCCTCCCCTCCGATACGCAGTATTTT
CASSAGLPSDTQYF
>.|.|TRBV6-1|TRBJ2-1
TGTGCCAGCACCCCCCGGGGGCCATACAATGAGCAGTTCTTC
CASTPRGPYNEQFF
>.|.|TRBV6-1|TRBJ1-5
TGTGCCAGCAGTGAACAGGCAAATCAGCCCCAGCATTTT
CASSEQANQPQHF
>.|.|TRBV6-5|TRBJ2-7
TGTGCCAGCAGTAAGGACGGCCGCGAGCAGTACTTC
CASSKDGREQYF
>.|.|TRBV19|TRBJ1-1
TGTGCCAGTAAATTGGACACTGAAGCTTTCTTT
CASKLDTEAFF
>.|few|TRBV9|TRBJ2-7
TGTGCCAGCAGCGTAGATGGGGGGGGCTCTTACGAGCAGTACTTC
CASSVDGGGSYEQYF
>.|.|TRBV29-1|TRBJ1-1
TGCAGCGTTAACAGCGAAGCCACTGAAGCTTTCTTT
CSVNSEATEAFF
>.|.|TRBV10-1|TRBJ1-1
TGCGCCAGCAGTGCCAGGACCCAAAGGGGGACTGAAGCTTTCTTT
CASSARTQRGTEAFF
>.|.|TRBV7-2|TRBJ2-2
TGTGCCAGCAGCCTACAAGGTCCCATCCCGAACACCGGGGAGCTGTTTTTT
CASSLQGPIPNTGELFF
>.|.|TRBV5-5|TRBJ2-1
TGTGCCAGCAGCTTGTCACAGCTCAATGAGCAGTTCTTC
CASSLSQLNEQFF
>.|.|TRBV15|TRBJ2-2
TGTGCCACCAGCAGAGATCGAAGGGCCGGGGAGCTGTTTTTT
CATSRDRRAGELFF
>TRBD2|.|TRBV5-1|TRBJ2-3
TGCGCCAGCAGCTTAAGCGGGGCAACAGATACGCAGTATTTT
CASSLSGATDTQYF
>TRBD1|.|TRBV5-1|TRBJ1-2
TGCGCCAGCAGCTGGGACAGGCTAAACTATGGCTACACCTTC
CASSWDRLNYGYTF
>.|few|TRBV9|TRBJ1-6
TGTGCCAGCAGCGCTGGGAGGGACCGCTATAATTCACCCCTCCACTTT
CASSAGRDRYNSPLHF
>.|.|TRBV7-2|TRBJ2-5
TGTGCCAGCAGCCGGAGAGTCAGCAGGGAGACCCAGTACTTC
CASSRRVSRETQYF
>.|.|TRBV6-5|TRBJ1-2
TGTGCCAGCAGTTACTCGGCAGCTCAATATGGCTACACCTTC
CASSYSAAQYGYTF
>.|.|TRBV7-2|TRBJ1-2
TGTGCCAGCAGCTTAGCTCGTGGGTATGGCTACACCTTC
CASSLARGYGYTF
>.|.|TRBV6-6|TRBJ1-5
TGTGCCAGCAGTTCAGGGGCCGCTAGCAATCAGCCCCAGCATTTT
CASSSGAASNQPQHF
>.|.|TRBV6-5|TRBJ1-5
TGTGCCAGCAGCCCCGACCTTAGCAATCAGCCCCAGCATTTT
CASSPDLSNQPQHF
>.|.|TRBV7-6|TRBJ1-1
TGTGCCAGCAGCTCCTATTTAGCCCACAGGGTTACTGAAGCTTTCTTT
CASSSYLAHRVTEAFF